This T cell receptor beta chain originates from a study of cytomegalovirus exposure and HLA in healthy donors. There are 20 residues in the CDR3. V shed 5 bases, J shed 0 bases, and the junction held 14 bases outside the gene matches. Germline V gives CDR1 SGHNT, CDR2 YENEEA. The protocol was immunoSEQ multiplex PCR, while the TCRdb copy is restricted to in-frame clones and leaves out a portion. This repertoire shows roughly 45,000 clones, nearly 95% found once; its top ten account for approximately 8.1%. On this clone itself: What it binds is unknown.

Study-level results: In vitro checks showed that a few CMV-associated chains really do target CMV antigens. It was found in a later analysis that first-cohort TCR clusters tended to co-occur in the 90 to 150 validation repertoires.

The donors were members of the roughly 130-subject validation cohort (separate from the roughly 680-subject first cohort). The receptor was isolated from a young woman in good health and CMV-seropositive. The J gene is TRBJ2-3, the V gene TRBV11-3; 13 positions agree with TRBD2. Sequenced input: PBMCs. As DNA, the CDR3 is TGTGCCAGCAGCAAAACTAGCGGGAGGGACAAGTCGACTAGCACAGATACGCAGTATTTT. It encodes CASSKTSGRDKSTSTDTQYF.